One and the same sample provided the 15 T cell receptor beta chains below, sequenced in a study of blood T cell repertoires in COVID-19. Here immunoSEQ multiplex PCR was the method, and the copy in TCRdb shows in-frame clones only, minus some. The data hold fewer than 200,000 clones, with more than 70% observed a single time. The source material was peripheral blood. The receptors here all came from a man in his forties or fifties with active or convalescent COVID-19.

This clone was found once. V is TRBV7-2 and J is TRBJ2-2; TRBD2 matches at 11 bases. CDR1 and CDR2 (germline): SGHTA, FQGNSA. The J segment lost 0 bases and the V segment lost 4 bases, leaving 10 bases of the junction unmatched. The CDR3 loop spans 19 amino acids. CDR3 DNA sequence: TGTGCCAGCAGCTCAAGGGTAGGGACTAGCGGTTCGAACACCGGGGAGCTGTTTTTT. Its translation is CASSSRVGTSGSNTGELFF.

The chain carries TRBV28 and TRBJ1-2; tentative D call: TRBD1 (6 bases). Trimming took 7 bases from V and 5 from J, leaving 14 bases between them. Germline lookup yields CDR1 MDHEN and CDR2 SYDVKM. CDR3 length: 13 residues. CDR3 protein: CASIPTGNYGYTF. CDR3 nucleotides: TGTGCCAGCATTCCCACAGGGAATTATGGCTACACCTTC.

The chain combines TRBV18 with TRBJ2-3; D remains ambiguous. With 4 bases removed from V and 0 bases from J, the gap between germline ends came to 5 bases. CDR3 size: 13 residues. Germline lookup yields CDR1 KGHSH and CDR2 LQKENI. The CDR3 nucleotides are TGTGCCAGCTCACAAACTAGCACAGATACGCAGTATTTT. Protein sequence: CASSQTSTDTQYF. The variable domain in full, with the rest retrieved from reference TRBV18 and TRBJ2-3, is NAGVMQNPRHLVRRRGQEARLRCSPMKGHSHVYWYRQLPEEGLKFMVYLQKENIIDESGMPKERFSAEFPKEGPSILRIQQVVRGDSAAYFCASSQTSTDTQYFGPGTRLTVL.

The chain is built from TRBV2 and TRBJ2-7; TRBD1 aligns across 8 bases. The V gene's germline CDR1 is SNHLY and CDR2 FYNNEI. V gave up 6 bases and J gave up 4 bases; unmatched junction bases: 8. The CDR3 spans 14 residues. This CDR3 is CASRLGTGGYEQYF. In DNA form, the CDR3 reads TGTGCCAGCAGACTCGGGACAGGAGGGTACGAGCAGTACTTC.

The chain uses TRBV2 and TRBJ2-6, with D possibly matching TRBD1 (6 bases). CDR1 and CDR2 (germline): SNHLY, FYNNEI. This CDR3 comprises 15 residues. Between the trimmed V and J ends, which lost 5 bases and 2 bases, there was a span of 10 bases. CDR3 residues: CASSTGLPGANVLTF. The DNA of the CDR3 is TGTGCCAGCAGTACAGGGTTGCCTGGGGCCAACGTCCTGACTTTC.

The chain employs TRBV6-5 and TRBJ2-2; TRBD1 aligns across 10 bases. J lost 6 bases, V lost 6 bases, and 7 bases had no gene match. This CDR3 region has 15 residues. CDR1 MNHEY and CDR2 SVGAGI come from the germline V gene. CDR3 sequence reads: CASSARQGASGELFF. The CDR3, as DNA: TGTGCCAGCAGCGCAAGACAGGGGGCATCCGGGGAGCTGTTTTTT.

The chain links TRBV18 to TRBJ1-6; D perhaps matches TRBD1 (5 bases). The CDR3 has 17 residues. V lost 3 bases, J lost 8 bases, and 20 bases lay in between. From germline, CDR1 is KGHSH and CDR2 LQKENI. The CDR3 loop reads CASSPNSGFGGDSPLHF. The CDR3 DNA sequence: TGTGCCAGCTCACCCAACTCAGGGTTTGGTGGTGATTCACCCCTCCACTTT.

The chain links TRBV19 to TRBJ2-7; TRBD2 matches at 8 bases. This CDR3 is 15 amino acids long. The junction had 6 bases not matched to a gene; V was cut back by 5 bases and J by 0 bases. The germline gives CDR1 LNHDA, CDR2 SQIVND (reference sequence). The DNA for the CDR3 is TGTGCCAGTAGTCACCGGGAGGGGCGCTCCTACGAGCAGTACTTC. It codes for CASSHREGRSYEQYF.

The chain carries TRBV7-8 and TRBJ1-5, with TRBD1 matching 7 bases. V lost 3 bases to trimming and J lost 2 bases; unmatched junction nucleotides: 7. This CDR3 region has 16 residues. Germline-derived CDR1 and CDR2 are SGHVS and FQNEAQ. The CDR3 loop is CASSLEGAYGNQPQHF. The CDR3 DNA sequence: TGTGCCAGCAGCTTGGAGGGGGCCTACGGCAATCAGCCCCAGCATTTT.

This chain links TRBV5-1 with TRBJ1-1; 8 bases map to TRBD1. CDR1 and CDR2 from the germline V gene are SGHRS and YFSETQ. This CDR3 is built from 13 residues. J gave up 4 bases and V 5 bases, and 4 bases lay outside the gene matches. CDR3 nucleotide sequence: TGCGCCAGCAGTCAGGACAGGGCCACTGAAGCTTTCTTT. Amino acids: CASSQDRATEAFF. Drawing the rest from reference TRBV5-1 and TRBJ1-1, the complete variable domain is KAGVTQTPRYLIKTRGQQVTLSCSPISGHRSVSWYQQTPGQGLQFLFEYFSETQRNKGNFPGRFSGRQFSNSRSEMNVSTLELGDSALYLCASSQDRATEAFFGQGTRLTVV.

The V gene is TRBV30, the J gene TRBJ1-5, with D perhaps matching TRBD1 (5 bases). Germline CDR1 GTSNPN, CDR2 SVGIG (reference sequence). This CDR3 has 12 amino acids. V was shortened by 5 bases and J by 5 bases, with 10 bases between the two germline ends. The DNA of the CDR3 is TGTGCCTGGGGGACTGCCGATCAGCCCCAGCATTTT. It specifies CAWGTADQPQHF.

The V call is TRBV29-1, the J call TRBJ2-4, with unresolved D. Germline loops: CDR1 SQVTM, CDR2 ANQGSEA. The V end lost 1 base, the J end lost 0 bases, and 10 bases lay between the germline ends. The CDR3 is 15 amino acids. Written as DNA, the CDR3 is TGCAGCGTTGAAGGTCAGGATACAGCCAAAAACATTCAGTACTTC. It encodes CSVEGQDTAKNIQYF.

Here the CDR3 DNA reads TGCAGCGTTGGTGTGACTAGCGGATACGATACGCAGTATTTT. Encoded protein: CSVGVTSGYDTQYF. The V gene is TRBV29-1, the J gene TRBJ2-3; 9 nucleotides align to TRBD2. V trimming: 4 bases; J trimming: 6 bases; junction bases outside the gene matches: 8. Germline CDR1 and CDR2: SQVTM and ANQGSEA. The CDR3 loop spans 14 amino acids.

The chain uses TRBV10-3 and TRBJ1-1, with 7 bases identical to TRBD1. J lost 2 bases, V lost 6 bases, and 6 bases had no gene match. The CDR3 covers 14 residues. CDR1 and CDR2 from the germline V gene are ENHRY and SYGVKD. The CDR3 loop reads CAIRGTAPNTEAFF. The DNA of the CDR3 is TGTGCCATCAGGGGGACAGCCCCTAACACTGAAGCTTTCTTT.

In nucleotides, the CDR3 is TGTGCCAGCAGTGATGAAATCGACAGGGGGCTCAACGAGCAGTACTTC. Translated: CASSDEIDRGLNEQYF. This sequence joins TRBV6-4 and TRBJ2-7, with 10 nucleotides matching TRBD1. Germline V gene sequence: CDR1 MRHNA, CDR2 SNTAGT. The V segment lost 3 bases and the J segment 5 bases; nucleotides outside the gene matches: 10. The CDR3 totals 16 residues.